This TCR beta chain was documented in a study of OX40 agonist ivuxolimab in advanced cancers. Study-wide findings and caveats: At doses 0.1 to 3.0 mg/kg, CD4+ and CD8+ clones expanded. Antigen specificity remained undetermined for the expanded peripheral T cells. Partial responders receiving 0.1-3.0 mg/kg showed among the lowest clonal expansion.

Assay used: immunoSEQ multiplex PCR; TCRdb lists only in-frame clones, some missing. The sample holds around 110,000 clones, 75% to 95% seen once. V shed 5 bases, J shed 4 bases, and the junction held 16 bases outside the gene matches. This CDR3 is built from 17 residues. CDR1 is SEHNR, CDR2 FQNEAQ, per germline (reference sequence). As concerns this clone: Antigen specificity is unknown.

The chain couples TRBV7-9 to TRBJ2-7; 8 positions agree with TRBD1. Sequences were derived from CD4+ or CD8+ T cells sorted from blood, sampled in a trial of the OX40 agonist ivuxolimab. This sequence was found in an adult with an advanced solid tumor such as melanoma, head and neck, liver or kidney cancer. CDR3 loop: CASSASGTGYRSYEQYF. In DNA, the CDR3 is TGTGCCAGCAGCGCCTCCGGGACAGGATATAGAAGTTACGAGCAGTACTTC.